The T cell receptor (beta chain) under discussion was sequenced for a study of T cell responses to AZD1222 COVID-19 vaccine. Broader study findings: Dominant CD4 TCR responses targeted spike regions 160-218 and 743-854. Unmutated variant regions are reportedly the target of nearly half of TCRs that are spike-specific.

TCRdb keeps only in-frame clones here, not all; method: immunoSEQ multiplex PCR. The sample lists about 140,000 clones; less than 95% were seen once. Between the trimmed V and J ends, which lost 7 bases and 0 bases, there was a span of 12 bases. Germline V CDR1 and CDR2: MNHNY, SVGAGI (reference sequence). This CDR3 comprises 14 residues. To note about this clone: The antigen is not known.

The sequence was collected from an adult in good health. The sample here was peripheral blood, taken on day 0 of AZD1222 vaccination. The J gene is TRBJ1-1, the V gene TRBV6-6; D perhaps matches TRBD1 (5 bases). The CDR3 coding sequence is TGTGCCAGCAACCTCCGGGACTTGAACACTGAAGCTTTCTTT. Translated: CASNLRDLNTEAFF.